Presented here are 16 T cell receptor beta chains from one specimen sequenced in a study of neurological immune-mediated disorders. TCRdb recomputed calls from the 5' RACE reads with MiXCR, one row per CDR3 protein. The data show roughly 60,000 distinct CDR3 sequences, roughly 2.5% seen once. Material for sequencing was PBMCs. The receptors shown here come from a man aged 45-60 years with multiple sclerosis.

In this sample, this clonotype turned up many times. This chain connects TRBV20-1 to TRBJ1-5, with D perhaps TRBD1 (5 bases). V was pared by 0 bases and J by 9 bases, with 15 bases between. The CDR3 spans 14 residues. CDR1 is DFQATT, CDR2 SNEGSKA, per germline (reference sequence). The CDR3 nucleotides read TGCAGTGCTAGAGACGGGGTCGGGGCTCGGCCCCAGCATTTT. Encoded protein: CSARDGVGARPQHF.

This clonotype has ten or more counts. The chain couples TRBV29-1 to TRBJ2-7; D is undetermined. The V and J ends lost 7 bases and 2 bases respectively, with 15 bases between them. The CDR3 has 13 amino acids. Per germline, CDR1 SQVTM and CDR2 ANQGSEA. In nucleotides, the CDR3 is TGCAGCGCTGACGTAATAGGGACCTACGAGCAGTACTTC. This sequence encodes CSADVIGTYEQYF.

In its sample, this clonotype was seen many times. The chain couples TRBV25-1 to TRBJ1-2; 10 nucleotides align to TRBD1. CDR3 length: 15 residues. Unmatched junction bases numbered 15, after V lost 8 bases and J lost 9 bases. The germline CDR1 and CDR2 sequences are MGHDK and SYGVNS. CDR3 protein: CASLGQGGNGECYTF. The CDR3 DNA reads TGTGCCAGCCTTGGACAGGGGGGCAATGGGGAGTGCTACACCTTC.

At least ten counts were recorded for this clonotype. This chain joins TRBV18 and TRBJ1-1; perhaps TRBD1 as D (6 bases). The CDR3 has 15 amino acids. V lost 0 bases to trimming and J lost 1 base, with 9 bases between them. The germline gives CDR1 KGHSH, CDR2 LQKENI. CDR3 residues: CASSPPQGWNTEAFF. The CDR3 region has the DNA TGTGCCAGCTCACCACCGCAGGGGTGGAACACTGAAGCTTTCTTT.

This clonotype was observed many times. The J gene is TRBJ2-5, the V gene TRBV7-7; D is unclear. V was trimmed by 3 bases and J by 4 bases, leaving 9 bases between them. This CDR3 has 13 residues. Germline V CDR1 and CDR2: SSHAT, FNYEAQ (reference sequence). CDR3 nucleotide sequence: TGTGCCAGCAGCTTGTCAGCAGCAGAGACCCAGTACTTC. Protein sequence: CASSLSAAETQYF. The variable domain in full, completed from reference TRBV7-7 and TRBJ2-5, reads GAGVSQSPRYKVTKRGQDVTLRCDPISSHATLYWYQQALGQGPEFLTYFNYEAQPDKSGLPSDRFSAERPEGSISTLTIQRTEQRDSAMYRCASSLSAAETQYFGPGTRLLVL.

This clonotype was recorded a few times. The chain links TRBV6-2 or TRBV6-3 to TRBJ2-1; D is possibly TRBD1 or TRBD2 (6 bases each). There are 15 residues in the CDR3. The germline V and J ends were trimmed by 3 bases and 6 bases, with 15 bases remaining between them. CDR1 and CDR2 from the germline V gene are MNHEY and SVGEGT. DNA of the CDR3: TGTGCCAGCAGTTATACCGGGGGCGGAGCCAATGAGCAGTTCTTC. This translates into CASSYTGGGANEQFF.

This clonotype was counted ten times or more. This chain links TRBV3-1 with TRBJ1-1; no definite D call. This CDR3 is built from 14 residues. Germline CDR1 LGHDT, CDR2 YNNKEL (reference sequence). Deletions cut 0 bases from V and 1 base from J, with 6 bases between. CDR3 region: CASSQDPWNTEAFF. The CDR3 DNA reads as TGTGCCAGCAGCCAAGATCCATGGAACACTGAAGCTTTCTTT.

This clonotype was picked up many times. The chain links TRBV27 to TRBJ1-2; no firm D call. Between the trimmed V and J ends, which lost 5 bases and 8 bases, there was a span of 12 bases. Germline V gives CDR1 MNHEY, CDR2 SMNVEV (reference sequence). The CDR3 runs to 12 residues. The chain's CDR3 is CASSLGGQGYTF. The CDR3 DNA reads as TGTGCCAGCAGTCTCGGCGGGCAAGGCTACACCTTC.

This clonotype was seen repeatedly, ten times or more. The genes are TRBV9 and TRBJ2-3; TRBD1 matches 8 bases. The V and J ends lost 6 bases and 3 bases, in that order; junction bases with no gene match: 9. CDR1 SGDLS and CDR2 YYNGEE come from the germline V gene. CDR3 length: 15 residues. This chain's CDR3 is CASTPGRTGTDTQYF. For the CDR3, the DNA is TGTGCCAGCACCCCCGGCAGGACAGGGACAGATACGCAGTATTTT.

This clonotype showed up many times. This chain uses TRBV15 with TRBJ1-4; D ambiguous. The CDR3 covers 13 residues. The germline gives CDR1 LNHNV, CDR2 YYDKDF (reference sequence). V was cut by 2 bases and J by 5 bases, with 6 bases left in between. The CDR3 spells CATSRYSNEKLFF. CDR3 DNA: TGTGCCACCAGCAGATACAGCAATGAAAAACTGTTTTTT. The full variable domain, completed using reference TRBV15 and TRBJ1-4, is DAMVIQNPRYQVTQFGKPVTLSCSQTLNHNVMYWYQQKSSQAPKLLFHYYDKDFNNEADTPDNFQSRRPNTSFCFLDIRSPGLGDTAMYLCATSRYSNEKLFFGSGTQLSVL.

This clonotype has at least ten counts. This chain joins TRBV29-1 and TRBJ2-7, with D perhaps matching TRBD1 (6 bases). Per germline, CDR1 SQVTM and CDR2 ANQGSEA. Trimming pared 1 base from V and 6 bases from J, leaving 13 bases between. This CDR3 comprises 13 residues. The CDR3 protein is CSVEGLTGREQYF. As DNA, the CDR3 is TGCAGCGTTGAAGGACTGACAGGTCGCGAGCAGTACTTC.

This clonotype was detected many times. This chain joins TRBV29-1 and TRBJ2-6, with 8 bases lining up with TRBD1. The CDR3 sequence is 17 residues long. V lost 6 bases and J lost 0; bases outside the gene matches: 10. The germline CDR1 and CDR2 sequences are SQVTM and ANQGSEA. This chain's CDR3 is CSVRGDRTDSGANVLTF. As DNA, the CDR3 is TGCAGCGTGAGGGGGGACAGGACGGACTCTGGGGCCAACGTCCTGACTTTC.

This clonotype has a count of ten or more. The chain joins TRBV12-3 or TRBV12-4 to TRBJ1-1; TRBD1 might be the D (5 bases). V lost 2 bases and J lost 4, with 8 bases in between. The CDR3 covers 13 residues. The chain's CDR3 is CASSLRGVTEAFF. In DNA, the CDR3 is TGTGCCAGCAGTTTAAGGGGTGTCACTGAAGCTTTCTTT.

This clonotype was seen ten or more times. V usage is TRBV12-3 or TRBV12-4 and J usage is TRBJ1-6, with a tentative D call TRBD1 (5 bases). Deletions cut 8 bases from V and 9 bases from J, with 11 bases between. The CDR3 is made up of 12 amino acids. The CDR3 spells CASAPGSSPLHF. In DNA, the CDR3 is TGTGCCAGCGCCCCAGGGAGTTCACCCCTCCACTTT.

This clonotype was counted ten times or more. The chain has TRBV5-1 and TRBJ2-6; no definite D call. The CDR3 spans 15 residues. V lost 0 bases and J 2 bases, leaving 6 bases between the germline ends. Germline lookup yields CDR1 SGHRS and CDR2 YFSETQ. The CDR3 region is CASSLEGPGANVLTF. The CDR3 region has the DNA TGCGCCAGCAGCTTGGAAGGGCCTGGGGCCAACGTCCTGACTTTC.

This clonotype came up many times. The V call is TRBV11-2, the J call TRBJ2-3; 7 positions agree with TRBD1. The CDR3 has 14 amino acids. With V trimmed by 5 bases and J by 0 bases, 2 bases remained unmatched. The germline gives CDR1 SGHAT, CDR2 FQNNGV. The CDR3 loop reads CASSRQGSTDTQYF. The DNA of the CDR3 is TGTGCCAGCAGCCGACAGGGAAGCACAGATACGCAGTATTTT.